This TCR beta chain was profiled in a study of a mutant IDH1 vaccine in newly diagnosed glioma (dated by TCRdb to about 2021). About the investigation overall: Of the roughly 32 treated patients, around 60% were male and approximately 38% were female, and a mean age of roughly 40 years was recorded. Before enrollment, patients had received standard therapy of radiotherapy alone, temozolomide alone, or radiochemotherapy with temozolomide; most received the combination. Peripheral blood samples were drawn at six visits, namely V03 (baseline), V05, V07, V10, V12 and V13. For exploratory analyses, longitudinal TCRB deep sequencing was carried out in about two dozen treated patients wherever samples were available.

Interpreted using the paper, the time point label stands for: baseline, week 1 (first vaccination visit). This specimen's treatment or condition label, interpreted: pre-vaccination baseline after standard-of-care therapy. Newly diagnosed WHO grade 3 or 4 IDH1-mutant astrocytomas showing loss of nuclear ATRX were present in the donors. The samples were drawn from NOA16, a multicentre, single-arm, open-label phase I trial in Germany that tested a mutant IDH1 peptide vaccine in humans for the first time. Blood drawn at visit V03 was used as the baseline sample for immunogenicity testing. Genomic DNA for TCRB sequencing was isolated from EDTA blood with the DNeasy Blood and Tissue Kit. The library was built by means of the immunoSEQ multiplex PCR assay. Following the manufacturer's protocol, the hsTCRB Kit was used to amplify rearranged TCR beta chain sequences. An Illumina MiSeq was used to sequence the TCRB libraries. In the authors' own workflow: Demultiplexing, trimming and gene mapping were performed with the kit vendor's proprietary platform. TCRdb retrieved this table from immuneACCESS and kept in-frame rearrangements only. Not all clones are present; in checked studies, unresolved V genes account for under half, and no reason is known for the remainder. The DNA was the basis for D and trimming; V, J and clone size are from that table. Counted in this sample were 85,000 to 100,000 clones; over 85% of them appeared once. Approximately 0.58% of the sample is taken by the ten largest.

V and J are truncated by 6 bases and 1 base respectively, leaving an intervening sequence of 12 bases. CDR3 length: 15 amino acids, cysteine to phenylalanine. Of the read, only the CDR3 DNA is kept; its 45 bases are in frame from base 1. Based on the germline V gene, the CDR1 and CDR2 sequences are MDHEN and SYDVKM. Overall results and qualifications from the work: Immune responses induced by the vaccine were seen in approximately 92% of patients across multiple MHC alleles. The authors stated that sample limitations prevented analyses of patient blood samples from being reproduced. Changes in the top peripheral T cell clonotypes picked up by TCRB sequencing did not appear to be linked to pseudoprogression. Availability determined which PBMC samples were chosen for TCRB deep sequencing.

A word on this clone: Its antigen target is currently unknown. Within one base of it there is no much larger clone, and no base qualities were kept.

The receptor's source is a woman between 50 and 59 years old with glioma. This sequence uses TRBV28 and TRBJ2-2; tentative D gene TRBD2, with 5 bases matching. The specimen comprised PBMCs, sampled from a glioma patient treated with radiotherapy, temozolomide or both. The CDR3 amino acid sequence is: CASSSGAVNTGELFF. The DNA sequence reads TGTGCCAGCAGCTCCGGAGCGGTGAACACCGGGGAGCTGTTTTTT.